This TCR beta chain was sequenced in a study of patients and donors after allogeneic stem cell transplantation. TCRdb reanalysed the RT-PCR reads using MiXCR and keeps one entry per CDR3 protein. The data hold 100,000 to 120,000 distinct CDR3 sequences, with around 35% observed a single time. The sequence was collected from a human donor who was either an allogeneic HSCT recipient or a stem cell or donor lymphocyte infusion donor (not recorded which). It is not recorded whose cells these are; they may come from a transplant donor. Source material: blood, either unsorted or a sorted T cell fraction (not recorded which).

The CDR3 DNA sequence: TGTGCCAGCAGCTTGTTAGCGGGAGGGCCCGTAACTGGGACCGGGGAGCTGTTTTTT. It translates to CASSLLAGGPVTGTGELFF. The V call is TRBV5-5, the J call TRBJ2-2; 11 nucleotides align to TRBD2. The CDR3 runs to 19 residues. Germline trimming cut 1 base from V and 5 bases from J; bases unmatched to any gene: 13. The V gene's germline CDR1 is SGHKS and CDR2 YYEKEE (reference sequence).